Shown below are 11 T cell receptor beta chains from a single sample sequenced in a study of T cell repertoires in cytomegalovirus infection. Using its own MiXCR run on the reads, TCRdb lists one record per CDR3 protein. Of some 110,000 distinct CDR3 sequences in the sample, 10% are singletons; the top ten hold around 29%. No antigen has been identified for these receptors. The source material was PBMCs, sequenced either directly or after in vitro stimulation (not recorded which). All receptors derive from a human donor in good health (CMV status not recorded). Some clones in this sample may be carry-over from other donors' samples.

This clonotype was seen repeatedly, ten times or more. This rearrangement joins TRBV7-3 to TRBJ2-3; D may be TRBD2 (6 bases). The ends were cut back, 0 bases at V and 5 bases at J, with 9 bases in the middle. CDR1 is SGHTA, CDR2 FQGTGA, per germline. The CDR3 is 14 amino acids. This CDR3 is CASSLTLGGDTQYF. CDR3 sequence (DNA): TGTGCCAGCAGCTTAACGCTCGGGGGAGATACGCAGTATTTT.

This chain links TRBV7-9 with TRBJ2-7; weak D call: TRBD1 (6 bases). Trimming took off 2 bases at V and 2 bases at J, with 13 bases between the two ends. Germline CDR1 reads SEHNR; CDR2 reads FQNEAQ (reference sequence). The CDR3 is made up of 15 amino acids. The CDR3 DNA reads as TGTGCCAGCAGCTTACCAGGGGAACGTGCCTACGAGCAGTACTTC. Its translation: CASSLPGERAYEQYF.

This clonotype has more than one count but fewer than ten. The chain has TRBV4-1 and TRBJ1-3; unclear D gene. CDR3 length: 15 residues. The V end lost 0 bases, the J end lost 0 bases, and 6 bases lay between the germline ends. CDR1 MGHRA and CDR2 YSYEKL come from the germline V gene. CDR3 sequence: CASSQDVSSGNTIYF. In DNA, the CDR3 is TGCGCCAGCAGCCAAGATGTGTCCTCTGGAAACACCATATATTTT.

This chain links TRBV28 with TRBJ2-1; D is unresolved. The germline CDR1 and CDR2 sequences are MDHEN and SYDVKM. The V end lost 5 bases, the J end lost 7 bases, and 6 bases lay between the germline ends. CDR3 length: 11 amino acids. The CDR3 DNA sequence: TGTGCCAGCAGTCAGCATAATGAGCAGTTCTTC. This translates into CASSQHNEQFF.

This clonotype was seen repeatedly, ten times or more. The chain combines TRBV7-2 with TRBJ2-2, with 10 bases aligning to TRBD2. The CDR3 runs 19 residues. The ends lost 1 base at V and 2 bases at J; junction bases unmatched: 10. CDR1 and CDR2 (germline): SGHTA, FQGNSA. The CDR3 region has the DNA TGTGCCAGCAGCTTAGAAGCGGGAGGGGGGGGAACTAACACCGGGGAGCTGTTTTTT. Encoded protein: CASSLEAGGGGTNTGELFF.

The chain is built from TRBV7-8 and TRBJ1-2; 11 nucleotides agree with TRBD1. Germline CDR1 SGHVS, CDR2 FQNEAQ. V lost 1 base to trimming and J lost 7 bases; unmatched junction nucleotides: 5. The CDR3 spans 15 residues. CDR3 DNA sequence: TGTGCCAGCAGCTTAGAAGGACAGGGGGCCTTTGGCTACACCTTC. Amino acids: CASSLEGQGAFGYTF.

There are a few counts of this clonotype. The J gene is TRBJ2-3, the V gene TRBV4-3; 12 bases are shared with TRBD2. V lost 0 bases, J lost 8 bases, and 6 bases stayed unmatched. Germline V gives CDR1 LGHNA, CDR2 YSLEER. CDR3 size: 16 residues. In DNA, the CDR3 is TGCGCCAGCAGCCAAGATAGTCTAGCGGGAGGGGGTACGCAGTATTTT. Its translation: CASSQDSLAGGGTQYF.

The rearrangement joins TRBV7-2 to TRBJ2-1; the match to TRBD2 covers 11 bases. With 2 bases clipped from V and 8 bases from J, the junction kept 8 bases outside the gene matches. Germline CDR1 and CDR2: SGHTA and FQGNSA. The CDR3 totals 16 residues. The CDR3 DNA reads TGTGCCAGCAGCTTAAGCCTAGCGGGAGGTAGGGATGAGCAGTTCTTC. It translates to CASSLSLAGGRDEQFF.

In its sample, this clonotype was seen many times. The chain has TRBV6-6 and TRBJ1-1; possibly TRBD1 for D (6 bases). CDR3 size: 13 residues. V was shortened by 7 bases and J by 1 base, with 10 bases between the two germline ends. The germline V gene has CDR1 MNHNY and CDR2 SVGAGI (reference sequence). This CDR3 is CASIRTANTEAFF. In DNA form, the CDR3 reads TGTGCCAGCATCAGGACAGCGAACACTGAAGCTTTCTTT.

This clonotype turned up a few times. This chain's CDR3 is CATSSVFSGDDTEAFF. In DNA form, the CDR3 reads TGTGCCACCAGCAGCGTATTTTCAGGGGATGACACTGAAGCTTTCTTT. The chain uses TRBV15 and TRBJ1-1, with D possibly matching TRBD1 (6 bases). Trimming pared 3 bases from V and 3 bases from J, leaving 17 bases between. The CDR3 runs to 16 residues. Germline loops: CDR1 LNHNV, CDR2 YYDKDF (reference sequence).

Many counts were recorded for this clonotype. This sequence joins TRBV11-3 and TRBJ1-2, with D unclear. This CDR3 has 16 residues. From germline, CDR1 is SGHNT and CDR2 YENEEA. The V and J ends lost 5 bases and 4 bases respectively, with 20 bases between them. CDR3 nucleotide sequence: TGTGCCAGCAGCCTTGGCGGAGGAGGGCGATCCTATGGCTACACCTTC. It encodes CASSLGGGGRSYGYTF.